The next 8 T cell receptor beta chains were all read from a single sample in a study of cytomegalovirus exposure and HLA in healthy donors. Amplification used 60 Vbeta primers and 13 Jbeta primers. Measured with immunoSEQ multiplex PCR; TCRdb has only the in-frame clones, and not every one. Here the sample table reports 150,000 to 200,000 clones. The sample consisted of PBMCs. The receptors stem from a woman aged 55-69 years in good health and CMV-seronegative.

The V and J genes are TRBV10-2 and TRBJ2-7; 14 nucleotides align to TRBD2. Germline V gene lookup returns CDR1 WSHSY and CDR2 SAAADI. V shed 6 bases, J shed 3 bases, and the junction held 13 bases outside the gene matches. There are 18 residues in the CDR3. The CDR3 nucleotides are TGCGCCAGCAGCCCTTTGGGACTAGCGGGAGTATTCCGCTACGAGCAGTACTTC. The encoded protein is CASSPLGLAGVFRYEQYF.

The J gene is TRBJ2-7, the V gene TRBV4-1; D gene unclear. Between the trimmed V and J ends, which lost 1 base and 4 bases, there was a span of 14 bases. The CDR3 is 15 residues long. Germline values: CDR1 MGHRA, CDR2 YSYEKL. The CDR3 bases are TGCGCCAGCAGCCAAGTCTTAACACAGTCGTACGAGCAGTACTTC. Encoded protein: CASSQVLTQSYEQYF.

V gene TRBV11-3 combines with J gene TRBJ2-3; 11 bases fit TRBD1. With 1 base clipped from V and 6 bases from J, the junction kept 9 bases outside the gene matches. This CDR3 spans 17 amino acids. The germline V gene has CDR1 SGHNT and CDR2 YENEEA. The CDR3 protein is CASSLGYGTGGRDTQYF. The CDR3 nucleotides read TGTGCCAGCAGCTTAGGGTACGGGACAGGGGGACGGGATACGCAGTATTTT.

The chain carries TRBV5-1 and TRBJ2-2; TRBD2 agrees at 7 bases. The CDR3 has 17 amino acids. CDR1 is SGHRS, CDR2 YFSETQ, per germline. V gave up 1 base and J gave up 6 bases; unmatched junction bases: 12. CDR3 amino acids: CASSLPPSGEGPGELFF. CDR3 DNA sequence: TGCGCCAGCAGCTTGCCCCCCTCTGGGGAGGGACCCGGGGAGCTGTTTTTT.

The genes are TRBV5-1 and TRBJ1-3, with D unclear. The germline V gene has CDR1 SGHRS and CDR2 YFSETQ. The CDR3 is 17 amino acids. V shed 6 bases and J shed 0 bases, with 19 bases lying between them. Here the CDR3 DNA reads TGCGCCAGCACCTACGGCGGGGTAACGTTCTCTGGAAACACCATATATTTT. Translation gives CASTYGGVTFSGNTIYF.

This sequence joins TRBV6-5 and TRBJ2-7, with a tentative D call TRBD2 (5 bases). Germline V CDR1 and CDR2: MNHEY, SVGAGI. V dropped 2 bases and J dropped 4 bases, with 12 bases sitting between them. This CDR3 region has 14 residues. CDR3 bases: TGTGCCAGCAGTTACGGGAGACGGAATTACGAGCAGTACTTC. Translating gives CASSYGRRNYEQYF.

CDR3: CASSLLGGGREAFF. The CDR3 DNA sequence: TGTGCCAGCAGTCTCCTTGGCGGAGGCAGAGAAGCTTTCTTT. This chain links TRBV7-9 with TRBJ1-1, with no clear D. Trimming removed 6 bases from V and 8 bases from J, with 19 bases in between. Germline CDR1 reads SEHNR; CDR2 reads FQNEAQ (reference sequence). There are 14 residues in the CDR3.

The chain uses TRBV30 and TRBJ1-2, with TRBD1 matching 8 bases. Germline V gene sequence: CDR1 GTSNPN, CDR2 SVGIG (reference sequence). The CDR3 loop spans 13 amino acids. The junction had 13 bases not matched to a gene; V was cut back by 8 bases and J by 8 bases. Written as DNA, the CDR3 is TGTGCCAGGCCGGGACAGGCCTTCGGAGGCTACACCTTC. Its translation is CARPGQAFGGYTF.